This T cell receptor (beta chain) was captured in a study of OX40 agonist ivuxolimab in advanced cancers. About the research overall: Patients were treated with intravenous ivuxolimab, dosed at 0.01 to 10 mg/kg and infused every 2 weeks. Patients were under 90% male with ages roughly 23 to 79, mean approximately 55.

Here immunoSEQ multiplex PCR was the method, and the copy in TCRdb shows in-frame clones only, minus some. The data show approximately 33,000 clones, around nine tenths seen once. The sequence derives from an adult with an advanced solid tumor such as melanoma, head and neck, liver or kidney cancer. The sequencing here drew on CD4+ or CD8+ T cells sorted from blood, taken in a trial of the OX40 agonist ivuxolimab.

In nucleotides, the CDR3 is TGTGCCAGCAGCTTAGAGGGGGGATTCAATGAGCAGTTCTTC. It yields the protein CASSLEGGFNEQFF. The chain carries TRBV7-3 and TRBJ2-1, with D possibly being TRBD1 or TRBD2 (6 bases each). The CDR3 covers 14 residues. In germline, CDR1 is SGHTA, CDR2 FQGTGA. Deletions cut 2 bases from V and 6 bases from J, with 11 bases between.